These 20 T cell receptor beta chains were sequenced from one sample in a study of shared clonotypes between healthy human individuals. Profiled with immunoSEQ multiplex PCR; TCRdb holds only in-frame clones, not every one. The sample lists 950,000 to 1,200,000 clones, about 72% occurring once. The material sequenced was memory CD4+ T cells from PBMCs. Subset meaning: CD45RA-negative fraction. These receptors came from a man aged 18-30 years in good health. Some clones in this sample may be carry-over from other donors' samples.

This chain links TRBV5-1 with TRBJ2-7; tentative D call: TRBD1 (6 bases). The CDR3 has 15 residues. Germline-derived CDR1 and CDR2 are SGHRS and YFSETQ. V lost 0 bases and J lost 3, with 13 bases in between. The CDR3 region is CASSLAETGRYEQYF. The CDR3 region has the DNA TGCGCCAGCAGCTTGGCCGAGACAGGACGCTACGAGCAGTACTTC.

This chain connects TRBV28 to TRBJ1-1, with D uncertain. V shed 6 bases and J shed 1 base, with 12 bases lying between them. Germline V gene lookup returns CDR1 MDHEN and CDR2 SYDVKM. The CDR3 runs to 14 residues. The CDR3 sequence: CASRTYGGNTEAFF. The CDR3 region has the DNA TGTGCCAGCAGGACCTACGGCGGGAACACTGAAGCTTTCTTT.

Note on this clone: Distinct nucleotide sequences in the sample also encode this CDR3. The gene calls are TRBV28 and TRBJ2-7; no reliable D call. Trimming stripped 4 bases from V and 1 base from J, with 5 bases between. This CDR3 has 12 amino acids. The germline CDR1 and CDR2 sequences are MDHEN and SYDVKM. The CDR3 spells CASSSASYEQYF. CDR3 nucleotide sequence: TGTGCCAGCAGTTCGGCGTCCTACGAGCAGTACTTC.

The genes are TRBV28 and TRBJ2-2; TRBD2 matches at 9 bases. The CDR3 is 14 amino acids. The J segment lost 6 bases and the V segment lost 4 bases, leaving 3 bases of the junction unmatched. CDR1 is MDHEN, CDR2 SYDVKM, per germline. The CDR3 protein is CASSSAGGSGELFF. CDR3 in DNA: TGTGCCAGCAGTTCGGCGGGAGGGTCCGGGGAGCTGTTTTTT.

The chain recombines TRBV6-5 with TRBJ2-7; 7 positions match TRBD1. The CDR3 totals 15 residues. V trimming: 2 bases; J trimming: 0 bases; junction bases outside the gene matches: 4. Germline CDR1 and CDR2: MNHEY and SVGAGI. This chain's CDR3 is CASSYGDSNSYEQYF. CDR3 DNA sequence: TGTGCCAGCAGTTACGGGGACAGCAACTCCTACGAGCAGTACTTC.

A few counts support this clone. The V call is TRBV4-1, the J call TRBJ2-3; TRBD2 aligns across 13 bases. This CDR3 contains 16 residues. Germline V gives CDR1 MGHRA, CDR2 YSYEKL. V lost 1 base and J lost 5; bases outside the gene matches: 3. The CDR3 DNA reads as TGCGCCAGCAGCCAAGTACTAGCGGGAGGGTTAGATACGCAGTATTTT. It codes for CASSQVLAGGLDTQYF.

This clone has a handful of counts. The rearrangement links TRBV7-9 to TRBJ2-1; TRBD1 matches 7 bases. With 5 bases clipped from V and 10 bases from J, the junction kept 5 bases outside the gene matches. In germline, CDR1 is SEHNR, CDR2 FQNEAQ (reference sequence). This CDR3 contains 12 residues. The CDR3 DNA sequence: TGTGCCAGCAGCACAGAGGACAGGGAGCAGTTCTTC. Its protein product is CASSTEDREQFF.

In DNA form, the CDR3 reads TGTGCCAGCTCAATTAATTGGGCGGGATCCAATGAGCAGTTCTTC. Translated, it gives CASSINWAGSNEQFF. The chain uses TRBV5-4 and TRBJ2-1; D may be TRBD2 (6 bases). Germline values: CDR1 SGHNT, CDR2 YYREEE (reference sequence). V lost 7 bases and J 6 bases, leaving 20 bases between the germline ends. There are 15 residues in the CDR3.

The CDR3 DNA reads TGCGCCAGCCTCGGACAGACGAACACTGAAGCTTTCTTT. Amino acid sequence: CASLGQTNTEAFF. V is TRBV5-1 and J is TRBJ1-1, with D perhaps matching TRBD1 (6 bases). The V end lost 7 bases, the J end lost 1 base, and 11 bases lay between the germline ends. CDR3 length: 13 residues. Per germline, CDR1 SGHRS and CDR2 YFSETQ. Drawing the rest from reference TRBV5-1 and TRBJ1-1, the complete variable domain is KAGVTQTPRYLIKTRGQQVTLSCSPISGHRSVSWYQQTPGQGLQFLFEYFSETQRNKGNFPGRFSGRQFSNSRSEMNVSTLELGDSALYLCASLGQTNTEAFFGQGTRLTVV.

The V call is TRBV4-3, the J call TRBJ1-2; the D is unclear. The ends were cut back, 0 bases at V and 4 bases at J, with 9 bases in the middle. CDR3 length: 14 amino acids. Germline V gene data show CDR1 as LGHNA and CDR2 as YSLEER. CDR3 DNA sequence: TGCGCCAGCAGCCAAGATCTGGGGTCCTATGGCTACACCTTC. It is translated as CASSQDLGSYGYTF.

Comment on this clone: Other DNA sequences in this specimen translate into the identical CDR3. The chain is built from TRBV5-1 and TRBJ1-1, with D hard to call. CDR1 is SGHRS and CDR2 is YFSETQ in the germline V gene. The V end lost 0 bases, the J end lost 4 bases, and 7 bases lay between the germline ends. CDR3 size: 13 residues. CDR3 coding DNA: TGCGCCAGCAGCTTGGAAGGTTCCACTGAAGCTTTCTTT. Protein: CASSLEGSTEAFF.

In DNA, the CDR3 is TGTGCCAGCCTTACTCTGCGGGGACAGGGGTCTTCCTACGAGCAGTACTTC. Translated: CASLTLRGQGSSYEQYF. The V and J genes are TRBV7-2 and TRBJ2-7, with 10 bases identical to TRBD1. CDR3 length: 17 amino acids. V lost 8 bases to trimming and J lost 1 base; unmatched junction nucleotides: 14. Germline CDR1 and CDR2: SGHTA and FQGNSA.

Details on this clone: A much larger clone is a single base away; this may be a read error. V usage is TRBV11-2 and J usage is TRBJ2-5, with D hard to call. Germline CDR1 is SGHAT and CDR2 is FQNNGV. The length of the CDR3 is 12 residues. The V end was cut by 2 bases, the J end by 5 bases, with 6 bases between. CDR3 sequence: CASSLMGETQYF. The CDR3 bases are TGTGCCAGCAGCTTAATGGGGGAGACCCAGTACTTC.

The chain employs TRBV7-3 and TRBJ2-2; D may be TRBD1 or TRBD2 (5 bases each). The CDR3 has 15 amino acids. V was shortened by 5 bases and J by 5 bases, with 15 bases between the two germline ends. Per the germline V gene, CDR1 is SGHTA and CDR2 is FQGTGA. The CDR3 DNA reads TGTGCCAGCAGCGGAGCAGGGAGCACTACCGGGGAGCTGTTTTTT. It encodes CASSGAGSTTGELFF.

V gene TRBV28 combines with J gene TRBJ2-3; 8 bases are shared with TRBD1. Trimming took 5 bases from V and 8 from J; bases not matched to a gene: 3. Germline V gene sequence: CDR1 MDHEN, CDR2 SYDVKM. CDR3 length: 12 residues. DNA of the CDR3: TGTGCCAGCAGTGTACAGGGGGGTACGCAGTATTTT. Protein product: CASSVQGGTQYF. Together with reference TRBV28 and TRBJ2-3, the CDR3 gives the full variable domain: DVKVTQSSRYLVKRTGEKVFLECVQDMDHENMFWYRQDPGLGLRLIYFSYDVKMKEKGDIPEGYSVSREKKERFSLILESASTNQTSMYLCASSVQGGTQYFGPGTRLTVL.

CDR3 amino acids: CASRQGGGGGEKLFF. The CDR3 DNA follows: TGTGCCAGCAGGCAGGGAGGGGGAGGTGGAGAAAAACTGTTTTTT. The chain employs TRBV2 and TRBJ1-4; D is possibly TRBD1 (6 bases). V was trimmed by 6 bases and J by 8 bases, leaving 19 bases between them. The CDR3 is made up of 15 amino acids. Per germline, CDR1 SNHLY and CDR2 FYNNEI.

The chain is built from TRBV30 and TRBJ1-6; maybe TRBD1 (6 bases). Trimming cost V 2 bases and J 14 bases, with 19 bases left between them. Germline CDR1 and CDR2: GTSNPN and SVGIG (reference sequence). The CDR3 runs 14 residues. CDR3 sequence: CAWSQTDSRLTLHF. The DNA of the CDR3 is TGTGCCTGGAGTCAAACGGACAGCCGGTTAACCCTCCACTTT. Supplemented by reference TRBV30 and TRBJ1-6, the full variable domain reads SQTIHQWPATLVQPVGSPLSLECTVEGTSNPNLYWYRQAAGRGLQLLFYSVGIGQISSEVPQNLSASRPQDRQFILSSKKLLLSDSGFYLCAWSQTDSRLTLHFGNGTRLTVT.

The rearrangement links TRBV6-1 to TRBJ1-1, with a weak D call TRBD1 (6 bases). The CDR3 covers 14 residues. CDR1 is MNHNS and CDR2 is SASEGT in the germline V gene. The V end was cut by 2 bases, the J end by 4 bases, with 11 bases between. CDR3: CASSELGGATEAFF. The CDR3 DNA reads as TGTGCCAGCAGTGAATTGGGGGGCGCCACTGAAGCTTTCTTT.

The chain carries TRBV5-1 and TRBJ1-1; D unclear. CDR1 is SGHRS, CDR2 YFSETQ, per germline. V lost 0 bases, J lost 1 base, and 4 bases lay in between. The CDR3 has 13 residues. DNA of the CDR3: TGCGCCAGCAGCTTGGGACCGAACACTGAAGCTTTCTTT. Protein sequence: CASSLGPNTEAFF.

This clone was seen once. The chain recombines TRBV5-1 with TRBJ2-3; D is tentatively TRBD1 or TRBD2 (6 bases each). Trimming removed 0 bases at V and 0 bases at J, with 11 bases between. CDR3 length: 16 residues. Germline assignment: CDR1 SGHRS and CDR2 YFSETQ. The CDR3 DNA follows: TGCGCCAGCAGCTTGGGTAGGGGGGCTAGCACAGATACGCAGTATTTT. It codes for CASSLGRGASTDTQYF. Drawing the rest from reference TRBV5-1 and TRBJ2-3, the complete variable domain is KAGVTQTPRYLIKTRGQQVTLSCSPISGHRSVSWYQQTPGQGLQFLFEYFSETQRNKGNFPGRFSGRQFSNSRSEMNVSTLELGDSALYLCASSLGRGASTDTQYFGPGTRLTVL.